These 17 T cell receptor beta chains came from one sample sequenced in a study of blood T cell repertoires in COVID-19. Some clones are missing from TCRdb's copy, which holds only in-frame ones; the method was immunoSEQ multiplex PCR. The sample contains almost 400,000 clones, approximately 88% of which appear only once. Material for sequencing was PBMCs or T cells enriched from blood (not recorded which). The receptors were gathered from a woman in her thirties with acute COVID-19.

This clone is a singleton in its sample. This chain joins TRBV7-8 and TRBJ2-1, with 12 bases aligning to TRBD2. With V trimmed by 3 bases and J by 5 bases, 14 bases remained unmatched. In germline, CDR1 is SGHVS, CDR2 FQNEAQ. The length of the CDR3 is 19 residues. The CDR3 protein is CASSFPGLAGGRVHNEQFF. The CDR3 DNA reads TGTGCCAGCAGCTTTCCCGGGCTAGCGGGGGGGCGGGTCCACAATGAGCAGTTCTTC.

The chain employs TRBV3-1 (or the pseudogene TRBV3-2) and TRBJ1-5; D ambiguous. CDR1 LGHDT and CDR2 YNNKEL come from the germline V gene (reference sequence). V lost 1 base and J 1 base, leaving 11 bases between the germline ends. This CDR3 is built from 16 residues. The CDR3 is CASSQGAGTSNQPQHF. The DNA for the CDR3 is TGTGCCAGCAGCCAAGGCGCAGGTACGAGCAATCAGCCCCAGCATTTT.

The chain couples TRBV4-3 to TRBJ2-1, with 10 bases that match TRBD2. Germline lookup yields CDR1 LGHNA and CDR2 YSLEER. The CDR3 sequence is 15 residues long. Trimming removed 3 bases from V and 6 bases from J; junction bases left unmatched: 5. This CDR3 is CASSQEAGGPNEQFF. CDR3 nucleotides: TGCGCCAGCAGCCAGGAAGCGGGGGGGCCCAATGAGCAGTTCTTC.

V usage is TRBV4-1 and J usage is TRBJ2-1, with a tentative D call TRBD2 (5 bases). Trimming cost V 0 bases and J 10 bases, with 19 bases left between them. CDR3 length: 16 residues. Germline CDR1 reads MGHRA; CDR2 reads YSYEKL. CDR3 nucleotides: TGCGCCAGCAGCCAAGACCCGACTATTAGCCATAGGGAGCAGTTCTTC. Translated: CASSQDPTISHREQFF.

This clone showed up just once. This rearrangement joins TRBV9 to TRBJ1-4, with TRBD1 matching over 8 bases. CDR3 length: 16 residues. Germline V gene data show CDR1 as SGDLS and CDR2 as YYNGEE. After removal of 4 bases from V and 7 bases from J, the junction contained 12 bases not matched to a gene. CDR3 in amino acids: CASSQQPGRGPEKLFF. The CDR3 DNA reads TGTGCCAGCAGCCAACAACCGGGCAGGGGGCCTGAAAAACTGTTTTTT.

The genes are TRBV6-6 and TRBJ2-1; tentatively, D is TRBD1 (6 bases). V was clipped by 0 bases and J by 5 bases, with 11 bases between them. The CDR3 is 15 residues long. Germline CDR1 and CDR2: MNHNY and SVGAGI (reference sequence). CDR3 residues: CASSYSPGEDNEQFF. CDR3 nucleotides: TGTGCCAGCAGTTACTCGCCAGGGGAAGACAATGAGCAGTTCTTC.

The chain has TRBV10-1 and TRBJ1-1; 8 bases fit TRBD1. Losses at the gene ends were 6 bases for V and 0 bases for J; bases not matched to a gene: 3. CDR1 is WNHNN, CDR2 SYGVQD, per germline (reference sequence). The CDR3 loop spans 14 amino acids. The CDR3 here is CASRGQDLNTEAFF. CDR3 in DNA: TGCGCCAGCAGGGGACAGGATCTGAACACTGAAGCTTTCTTT.

The genes are TRBV4-1 and TRBJ2-2; the match to TRBD2 covers 7 bases. This CDR3 spans 14 amino acids. The V and J ends lost 6 bases and 7 bases, in that order; junction bases with no gene match: 8. Per the germline V gene, CDR1 is MGHRA and CDR2 is YSYEKL. The CDR3 sequence is CASRINPGGGELFF. The DNA for the CDR3 is TGCGCCAGCAGAATAAACCCGGGGGGCGGGGAGCTGTTTTTT.

This chain links TRBV20-1 with TRBJ2-2; TRBD2 might be the D (6 bases). With 0 bases removed from V and 15 bases from J, the gap between germline ends came to 11 bases. The germline V gene encodes CDR1 DFQATT and CDR2 SNEGSKA (reference sequence). The CDR3 spans 11 residues. The DNA of the CDR3 is TGCAGTGCTAGAGAAGGTTGGGGGGTGTTTTTT. Translating gives CSAREGWGVFF.

This rearrangement joins TRBV7-9 to TRBJ2-7, with D perhaps TRBD1 (6 bases). This CDR3 spans 16 amino acids. Germline CDR1 SEHNR, CDR2 FQNEAQ (reference sequence). The V and J ends lost 6 bases and 4 bases respectively, with 22 bases between them. CDR3 nucleotide sequence: TGTGCCAGCAGGGGCACCTCCGGACAGATGAATTACGAGCAGTACTTC. Amino acids: CASRGTSGQMNYEQYF.

V usage is TRBV5-5 and J usage is TRBJ2-7; the D gene is possibly TRBD1 (5 bases). CDR3 length: 14 amino acids. V lost 6 bases and J lost 4, with 17 bases in between. Germline values: CDR1 SGHKS, CDR2 YYEKEE (reference sequence). CDR3 residues: CASNIRAGIYEQYF. The CDR3 DNA reads as TGTGCCAGCAATATTCGGGCAGGGATATACGAGCAGTACTTC.

V gene TRBV7-9 combines with J gene TRBJ2-5; 13 nucleotides match TRBD2. Germline CDR1 SEHNR, CDR2 FQNEAQ (reference sequence). The V and J ends lost 5 bases and 5 bases, in that order; junction bases with no gene match: 8. There are 16 residues in the CDR3. The CDR3 DNA is TGTGCCAGCAGCGCCACTAGCGGGGGGGCGGGCGAGACCCAGTACTTC. Translating gives CASSATSGGAGETQYF.

This clone was observed a few times. The chain has TRBV24-1 and TRBJ2-2; weak D call: TRBD1 (5 bases). The CDR3 sequence is 14 residues long. CDR1 KGHDR and CDR2 SFDVKD come from the germline V gene. Between the trimmed V and J ends, which lost 4 bases and 1 base, there was a span of 6 bases. The CDR3 DNA is TGTGCCACCAGTGAAACAGGGAACACCGGGGAGCTGTTTTTT. Its translation: CATSETGNTGELFF.

The chain carries TRBV7-8 and TRBJ1-2; D is possibly TRBD1 (6 bases). The V and J ends lost 5 bases and 4 bases respectively, with 14 bases between them. The CDR3 is 14 residues long. CDR1 and CDR2 from the germline V gene are SGHVS and FQNEAQ. The CDR3 nucleotides read TGTGCCAGCAGCCCAGGTGGCAGGGGCTATGGCTACACCTTC. It yields the protein CASSPGGRGYGYTF.

This chain joins TRBV10-1 and TRBJ2-1, with 8 nucleotides matching TRBD2. The CDR3 consists of 18 residues. V lost 2 bases to trimming and J lost 0 bases; unmatched junction nucleotides: 9. In germline, CDR1 is WNHNN, CDR2 SYGVQD (reference sequence). In nucleotides, the CDR3 is TGCGCCAGCAGTGAGGCTCCTGGCGGGGGGCACTCCTACAATGAGCAGTTCTTC. Translating gives CASSEAPGGGHSYNEQFF.

The rearrangement links TRBV6-2 or TRBV6-3 to TRBJ2-7, with 8 bases matching TRBD1. V shed 2 bases, J shed 2 bases, and the junction held 2 bases outside the gene matches. This CDR3 region has 14 residues. The V gene's germline CDR1 is MNHEY and CDR2 SVGEGT. CDR3 sequence: CASSYGDRTYEQYF. For the CDR3, the DNA is TGTGCCAGCAGTTACGGGGACAGGACCTACGAGCAGTACTTC.

This clone was seen a single time. This chain connects TRBV11-2 to TRBJ1-3; D call uncertain. CDR3 length: 14 amino acids. CDR1 is SGHAT, CDR2 FQNNGV, per germline. V was trimmed by 5 bases and J by 0 bases, leaving 8 bases between them. CDR3 region: CASSLPSSGNTIYF. The CDR3 DNA reads as TGTGCCAGCAGCCTCCCGTCCTCTGGAAACACCATATATTTT.